This TCR beta chain was sequenced during a study of CD8 T cells in ankylosing spondylitis. TCRdb passed the 5' RACE reads through MiXCR, listing each CDR3 protein once. This sample has some 200,000 distinct CDR3 sequences, with roughly 20% found just once. CDR1 and CDR2 from the germline V gene are KGHSH and LQKENI. V lost 2 bases and J lost 7, with 6 bases in between. The CDR3 has 12 amino acids. In the case of this clonotype: Its antigen remains unknown.

Study findings and constraints: Disease-associated clones were reportedly significantly overrepresented in matched ankylosing spondylitis synovial fluid.

This sequence originates from a male donor under 30 with ankylosing spondylitis or in good health (not recorded which). The sample comprised blood, either unsorted or a sorted T cell fraction (not recorded which). The chain joins TRBV18 to TRBJ2-1; no clear D. CDR3 amino acids: CASSPKGNEQFF. CDR3 sequence (DNA): TGTGCCAGCTCACCAAAAGGGAATGAGCAGTTCTTC.